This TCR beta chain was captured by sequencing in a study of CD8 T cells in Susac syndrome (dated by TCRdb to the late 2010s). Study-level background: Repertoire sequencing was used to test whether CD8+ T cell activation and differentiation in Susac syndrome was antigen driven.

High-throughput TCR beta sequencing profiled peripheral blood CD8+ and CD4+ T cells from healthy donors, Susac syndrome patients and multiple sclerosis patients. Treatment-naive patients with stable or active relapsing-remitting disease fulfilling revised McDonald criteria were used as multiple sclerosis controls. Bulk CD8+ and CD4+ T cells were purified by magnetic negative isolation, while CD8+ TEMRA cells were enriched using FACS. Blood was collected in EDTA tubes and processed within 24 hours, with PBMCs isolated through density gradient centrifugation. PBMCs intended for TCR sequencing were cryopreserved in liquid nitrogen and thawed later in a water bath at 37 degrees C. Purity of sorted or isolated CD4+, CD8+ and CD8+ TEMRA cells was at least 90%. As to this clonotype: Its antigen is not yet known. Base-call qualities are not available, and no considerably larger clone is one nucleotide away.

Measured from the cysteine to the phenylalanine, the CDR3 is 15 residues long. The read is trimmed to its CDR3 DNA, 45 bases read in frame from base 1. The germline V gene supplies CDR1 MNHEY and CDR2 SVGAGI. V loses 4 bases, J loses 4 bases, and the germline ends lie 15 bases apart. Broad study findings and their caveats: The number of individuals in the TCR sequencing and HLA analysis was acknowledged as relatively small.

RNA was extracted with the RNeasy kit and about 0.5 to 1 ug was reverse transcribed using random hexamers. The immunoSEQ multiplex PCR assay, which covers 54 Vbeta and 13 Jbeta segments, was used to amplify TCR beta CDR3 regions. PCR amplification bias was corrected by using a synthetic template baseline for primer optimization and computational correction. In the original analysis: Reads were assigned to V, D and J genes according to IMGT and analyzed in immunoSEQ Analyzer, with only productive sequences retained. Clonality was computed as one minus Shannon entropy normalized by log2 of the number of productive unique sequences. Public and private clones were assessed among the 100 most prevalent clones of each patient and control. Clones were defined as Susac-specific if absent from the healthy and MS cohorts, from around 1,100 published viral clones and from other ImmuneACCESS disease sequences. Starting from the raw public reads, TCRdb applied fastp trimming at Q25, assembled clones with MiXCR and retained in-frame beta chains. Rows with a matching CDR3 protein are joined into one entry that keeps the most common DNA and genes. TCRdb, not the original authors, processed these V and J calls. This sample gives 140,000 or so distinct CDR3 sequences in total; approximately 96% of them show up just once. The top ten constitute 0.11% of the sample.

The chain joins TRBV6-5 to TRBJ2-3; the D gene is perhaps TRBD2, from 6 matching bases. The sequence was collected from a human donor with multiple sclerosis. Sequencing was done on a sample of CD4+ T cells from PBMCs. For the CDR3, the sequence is CASSFTTGAADTQYF. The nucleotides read TGTGCCAGCAGTTTTACAACGGGAGCGGCAGATACGCAGTATTTT.